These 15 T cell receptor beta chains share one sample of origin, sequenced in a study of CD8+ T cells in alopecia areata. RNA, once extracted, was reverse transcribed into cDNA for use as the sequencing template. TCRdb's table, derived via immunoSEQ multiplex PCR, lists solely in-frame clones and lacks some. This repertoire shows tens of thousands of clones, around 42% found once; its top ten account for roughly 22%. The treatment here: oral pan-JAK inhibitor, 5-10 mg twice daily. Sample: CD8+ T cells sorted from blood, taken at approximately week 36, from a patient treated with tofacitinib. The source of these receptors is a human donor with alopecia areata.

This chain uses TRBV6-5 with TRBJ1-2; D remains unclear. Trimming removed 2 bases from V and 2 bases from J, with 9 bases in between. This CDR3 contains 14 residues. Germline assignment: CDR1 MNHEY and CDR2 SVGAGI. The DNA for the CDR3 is TGTGCCAGCAGTTACGGGGAGGTGAACTATGGCTACACCTTC. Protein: CASSYGEVNYGYTF.

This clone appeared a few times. The CDR3 reads CAWSVYAGDAYGYTF. CDR3 in DNA: TGTGCCTGGAGTGTATACGCCGGTGATGCCTATGGCTACACCTTC. The chain joins TRBV30 to TRBJ1-2, with D hard to call. Trimming shortened V by 0 bases and J by 4 bases, and 15 bases separated the two germline ends. Germline V gene data show CDR1 as GTSNPN and CDR2 as SVGIG (reference sequence). The CDR3 totals 15 residues.

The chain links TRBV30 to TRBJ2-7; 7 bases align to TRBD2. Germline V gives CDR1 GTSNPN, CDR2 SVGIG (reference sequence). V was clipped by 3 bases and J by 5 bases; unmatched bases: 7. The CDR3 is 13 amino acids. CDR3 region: CAWSGGSGNEQYF. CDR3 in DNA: TGTGCCTGGAGCGGGGGAAGCGGGAACGAGCAGTACTTC.

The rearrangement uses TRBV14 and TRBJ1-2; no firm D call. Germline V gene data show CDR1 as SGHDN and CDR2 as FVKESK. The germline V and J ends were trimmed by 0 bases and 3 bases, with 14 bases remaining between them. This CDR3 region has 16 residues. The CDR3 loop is CASSQDSVGSDYGYTF. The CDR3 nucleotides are TGTGCCAGCAGCCAAGATTCGGTAGGGAGTGACTATGGCTACACCTTC.

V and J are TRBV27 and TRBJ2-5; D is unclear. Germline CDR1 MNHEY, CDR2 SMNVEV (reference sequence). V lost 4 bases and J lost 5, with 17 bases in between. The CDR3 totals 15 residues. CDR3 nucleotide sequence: TGTGCCAGCAGTTCGCACAAGCTGGGTTGGGAGACCCAGTACTTC. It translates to CASSSHKLGWETQYF.

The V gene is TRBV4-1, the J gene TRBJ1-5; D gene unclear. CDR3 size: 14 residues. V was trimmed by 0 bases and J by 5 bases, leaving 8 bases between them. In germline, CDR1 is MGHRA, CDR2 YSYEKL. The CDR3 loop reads CASSQDHADQPQHF. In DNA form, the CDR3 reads TGCGCCAGCAGCCAAGATCACGCGGATCAGCCCCAGCATTTT.

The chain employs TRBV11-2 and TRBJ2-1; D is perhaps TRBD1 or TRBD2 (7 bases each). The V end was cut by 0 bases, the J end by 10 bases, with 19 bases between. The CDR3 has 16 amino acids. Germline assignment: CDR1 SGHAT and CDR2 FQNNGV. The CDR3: CASSLEQGGRGQEQFF. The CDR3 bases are TGTGCCAGCAGCTTAGAGCAGGGGGGGAGAGGGCAAGAGCAGTTCTTC. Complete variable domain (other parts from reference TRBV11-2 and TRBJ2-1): EAGVAQSPRYKIIEKRQSVAFWCNPISGHATLYWYQQILGQGPKLLIQFQNNGVVDDSQLPKDRFSAERLKGVDSTLKIQPAKLEDSAVYLCASSLEQGGRGQEQFFGPGTRLTVL.

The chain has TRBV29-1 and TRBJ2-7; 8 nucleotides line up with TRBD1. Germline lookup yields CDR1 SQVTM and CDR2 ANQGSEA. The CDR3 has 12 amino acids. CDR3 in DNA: TGCAGTTGTGAAGGGACAGGCTACGAGCAGTACTTC. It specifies CSCEGTGYEQYF.

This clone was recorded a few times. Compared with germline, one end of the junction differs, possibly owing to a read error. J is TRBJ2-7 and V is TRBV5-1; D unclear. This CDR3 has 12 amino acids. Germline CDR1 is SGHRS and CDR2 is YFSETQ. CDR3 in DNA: TGTGCCAGCAGCTCGAACTACTACGAGCAGTACTTC. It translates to CASSSNYYEQYF.

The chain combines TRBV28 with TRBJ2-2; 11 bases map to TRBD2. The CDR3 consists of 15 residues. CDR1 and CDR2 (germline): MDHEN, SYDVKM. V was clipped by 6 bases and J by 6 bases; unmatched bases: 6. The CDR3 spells CASSRLAGFSGELFF. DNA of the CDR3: TGTGCCAGCAGCAGACTAGCGGGATTCTCCGGGGAGCTGTTTTTT.

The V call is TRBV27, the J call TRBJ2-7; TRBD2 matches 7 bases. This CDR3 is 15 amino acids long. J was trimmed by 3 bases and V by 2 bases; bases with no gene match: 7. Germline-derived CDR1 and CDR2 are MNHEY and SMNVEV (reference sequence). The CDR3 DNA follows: TGTGCCAGCAGTTTACATGTTCGGGGGGACTACGAGCAGTACTTC. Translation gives CASSLHVRGDYEQYF.

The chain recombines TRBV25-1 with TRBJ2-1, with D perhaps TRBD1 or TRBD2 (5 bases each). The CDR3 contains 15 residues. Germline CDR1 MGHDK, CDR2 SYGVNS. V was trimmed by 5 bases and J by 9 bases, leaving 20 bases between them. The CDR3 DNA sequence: TGTGCCAGCAGTTTATTGGGGCTAGGGAGCGGTGAGCAGTTCTTC. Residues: CASSLLGLGSGEQFF.

The chain's CDR3 is CASSVDAWGNQPQHF. CDR3 DNA sequence: TGTGCCAGCAGCGTAGATGCTTGGGGGAACCAGCCCCAGCATTTT. The V gene is TRBV9, the J gene TRBJ1-5; weak D call: TRBD1 (5 bases). Germline assignment: CDR1 SGDLS and CDR2 YYNGEE. The CDR3 contains 15 residues. V was clipped by 0 bases and J by 7 bases, with 14 bases between them.

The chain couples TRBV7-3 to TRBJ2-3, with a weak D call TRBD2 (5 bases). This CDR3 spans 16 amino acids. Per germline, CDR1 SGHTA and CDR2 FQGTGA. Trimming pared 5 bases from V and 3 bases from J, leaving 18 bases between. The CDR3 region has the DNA TGTGCCAGCAGCCCCCGACTGGAGCGGAGGACAGATACGCAGTATTTT. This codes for CASSPRLERRTDTQYF.

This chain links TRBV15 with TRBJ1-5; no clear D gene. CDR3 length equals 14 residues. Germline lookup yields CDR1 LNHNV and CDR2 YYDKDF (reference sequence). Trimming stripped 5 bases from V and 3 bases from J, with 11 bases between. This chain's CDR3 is CATSRGRYNQPQHF. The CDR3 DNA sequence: TGTGCCACCAGCCGAGGACGGTACAATCAGCCCCAGCATTTT. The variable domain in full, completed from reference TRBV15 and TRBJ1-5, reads DAMVIQNPRYQVTQFGKPVTLSCSQTLNHNVMYWYQQKSSQAPKLLFHYYDKDFNNEADTPDNFQSRRPNTSFCFLDIRSPGLGDTAMYLCATSRGRYNQPQHFGDGTRLSIL.